Following are 4 T cell receptor beta chains from one sample sequenced in a study of blood T cell repertoires in COVID-19. Assay used: immunoSEQ multiplex PCR; TCRdb lists only in-frame clones, some missing. This table has about 170,000 clones, 65% to 80% appearing once. The source material was PBMCs or T cells enriched from blood (not recorded which). Source of these receptors: a woman in her 70s in a cohort exposed to, infected with or recovered from COVID-19 (not recorded which).

The V call is TRBV7-3, the J call TRBJ1-6, with no clear D. There are 15 residues in the CDR3. V lost 0 bases and J 7 bases, leaving 10 bases between the germline ends. The germline V gene has CDR1 SGHTA and CDR2 FQGTGA. The CDR3 DNA sequence: TGTGCCAGCAGCTTAACTCCCGGGGAAAATTCACCCCTCCACTTT. It yields the protein CASSLTPGENSPLHF.

The J gene is TRBJ1-3, the V gene TRBV28; 7 bases are a match to TRBD1. Germline V CDR1 and CDR2: MDHEN, SYDVKM. The CDR3 totals 17 residues. V dropped 2 bases and J dropped 0; count of bases not matched to a gene: 7. CDR3 loop: CASSLPGQLYSGNTIYF. In DNA, the CDR3 is TGTGCCAGCAGTTTACCGGGACAGCTTTACTCTGGAAACACCATATATTTT.

This clone appeared many times. J is TRBJ2-1 and V is TRBV7-2; TRBD2 matches 7 bases. The CDR3 contains 15 residues. Germline lookup yields CDR1 SGHTA and CDR2 FQGNSA. V gave up 4 bases and J gave up 4 bases; unmatched junction bases: 7. The CDR3 sequence is CASSSYGGGYNEQFF. The CDR3 DNA follows: TGTGCCAGCAGCTCCTATGGGGGAGGGTACAATGAGCAGTTCTTC.

This clone occurred once. The chain couples TRBV7-8 to TRBJ2-1; no reliable D call. V was cut by 1 base and J by 8 bases, with 12 bases left in between. This CDR3 has 14 residues. Germline-derived CDR1 and CDR2 are SGHVS and FQNEAQ. This CDR3 is CASSLVRQLDEQFF. The DNA for the CDR3 is TGTGCCAGCAGCTTAGTTCGGCAGCTAGATGAGCAGTTCTTC.